The 22 T cell receptor beta chains reported below all come from one sample, sequenced in a study of T cell changes during pregnancy in multiple sclerosis. Produced via immunoSEQ multiplex PCR; TCRdb's table is partial and in-frame only. The sample yields about 93,000 clones, roughly 92% seen once. This material consisted of peripheral blood, taken after pregnancy. Receptor source: a female donor with multiple sclerosis, enrolled in a pregnancy study.

The chain links TRBV2 to TRBJ2-7; 8 nucleotides line up with TRBD1. Germline V gives CDR1 SNHLY, CDR2 FYNNEI. The CDR3 consists of 15 residues. V shed 5 bases and J 2 bases; nucleotides not matched to a gene: 8. CDR3 DNA sequence: TGTGCCAGCAGTCCTATCCCGGACAGGGCCTACGAGCAGTACTTC. Encoded protein: CASSPIPDRAYEQYF.

The chain joins TRBV7-8 to TRBJ2-3, with 10 bases lining up with TRBD2. The germline V gene encodes CDR1 SGHVS and CDR2 FQNEAQ. The CDR3 loop spans 16 amino acids. V lost 5 bases, J lost 3 bases, and 8 bases stayed unmatched. The CDR3: CASSPSGGASTDTQYF. CDR3 sequence (DNA): TGTGCCAGCAGCCCAAGCGGGGGGGCCAGTACAGATACGCAGTATTTT.

The V gene is TRBV27, the J gene TRBJ1-4; D is uncertain. The germline CDR1 and CDR2 sequences are MNHEY and SMNVEV (reference sequence). This CDR3 comprises 12 residues. With 3 bases removed from V and 4 bases from J, the gap between germline ends came to 3 bases. The CDR3 region is CASSFLNEKLFF. The CDR3 DNA reads TGTGCCAGCAGTTTCCTTAATGAAAAACTGTTTTTT.

V usage is TRBV7-9 and J usage is TRBJ1-4; no reliable D call. The CDR3 totals 15 residues. V gave up 2 bases and J gave up 11 bases, with 18 bases separating them. Germline V gene sequence: CDR1 SEHNR, CDR2 FQNEAQ (reference sequence). This chain's CDR3 is CASSLSAGNGKKLFF. The DNA for the CDR3 is TGTGCCAGCAGCTTATCGGCGGGAAATGGAAAGAAACTGTTTTTT.

This clone was counted between two and nine times. The V call is TRBV9, the J call TRBJ2-5; TRBD1 is a possible D gene (6 bases). V shed 4 bases and J shed 5 bases, with 18 bases lying between them. Germline CDR1 and CDR2: SGDLS and YYNGEE. The length of the CDR3 is 15 residues. DNA for the CDR3: TGTGCCAGCAGCCCCTCGACAGGCAGGGCGGAGACCCAGTACTTC. Amino acid sequence: CASSPSTGRAETQYF.

The J gene is TRBJ2-5, the V gene TRBV15, with unresolved D. The CDR3 sequence is 14 residues long. V lost 5 bases, J lost 4 bases, and 14 bases lay in between. Germline V gene data show CDR1 as LNHNV and CDR2 as YYDKDF (reference sequence). The CDR3 coding sequence is TGTGCCACCAGCTCCGGTTTCTCATCAGAGACCCAGTACTTC. It is translated as CATSSGFSSETQYF. Supplemented by reference TRBV15 and TRBJ2-5, the full variable domain reads DAMVIQNPRYQVTQFGKPVTLSCSQTLNHNVMYWYQQKSSQAPKLLFHYYDKDFNNEADTPDNFQSRRPNTSFCFLDIRSPGLGDTAMYLCATSSGFSSETQYFGPGTRLLVL.

The rearrangement joins TRBV7-2 to TRBJ1-2; D is unclear. CDR3 length: 15 residues. The V end lost 7 bases, the J end lost 2 bases, and 17 bases lay between the germline ends. Germline V lookup: CDR1 SGHTA, CDR2 FQGNSA. The CDR3 sequence: CASTPFVLANYGYTF. CDR3 DNA sequence: TGTGCCAGCACCCCTTTTGTGCTTGCGAACTATGGCTACACCTTC.

CDR3 in DNA: TGCAAACTGACAAGCTCTGGGGCCAACGTCCTGACTTTC. Protein: CKLTSSGANVLTF. The chain employs TRBV29-1 and TRBJ2-6, with D hard to call. Germline assignment: CDR1 SQVTM and CDR2 ANQGSEA. This CDR3 has 13 residues.

The chain employs TRBV20-1 and TRBJ2-3; D is unresolved. The CDR3 loop spans 11 amino acids. Germline lookup yields CDR1 DFQATT and CDR2 SNEGSKA (reference sequence). V was trimmed by 7 bases and J by 6 bases, leaving 11 bases between them. The CDR3 loop reads CSVLVMDTQYF. In DNA, the CDR3 is TGCAGTGTGCTAGTTATGGATACGCAGTATTTT.

This clone was counted a single time. The chain uses TRBV7-3 and TRBJ2-1, with TRBD1 matching over 7 bases. The CDR3 sequence is 15 residues long. J was trimmed by 5 bases and V by 0 bases; bases with no gene match: 4. Germline lookup yields CDR1 SGHTA and CDR2 FQGTGA. CDR3 coding DNA: TGTGCCAGCAGCTTAACAGGGGGCGACCACAATGAGCAGTTCTTC. Protein sequence: CASSLTGGDHNEQFF.

This clone was observed once. The chain is built from TRBV5-4 and TRBJ2-7; 11 nucleotides match TRBD1. V was clipped by 9 bases and J by 4 bases; unmatched bases: 12. CDR1 is SGHNT and CDR2 is YYREEE in the germline V gene (reference sequence). This CDR3 spans 15 amino acids. For the CDR3, the DNA is TGTGCCATTTCCCCTGCGTGGGACAGGGGGTACGAGCAGTACTTC. Encoded protein: CAISPAWDRGYEQYF.

CDR3 loop: CASSQTGTSYSNQPQHF. The CDR3 coding sequence is TGTGCCAGCTCACAAACCGGGACAAGCTATAGCAATCAGCCCCAGCATTTT. This chain joins TRBV18 and TRBJ1-5, with D perhaps matching TRBD1 (6 bases). In germline, CDR1 is KGHSH, CDR2 LQKENI. Trimming pared 4 bases from V and 0 bases from J, leaving 16 bases between. This CDR3 has 17 amino acids.

The rearrangement joins TRBV30 to TRBJ1-2; D gene unclear. Trimming removed 2 bases from V and 2 bases from J, with 18 bases in between. The CDR3 totals 16 residues. The germline V gene has CDR1 GTSNPN and CDR2 SVGIG (reference sequence). In nucleotides, the CDR3 is TGTGCCTGGAGTCGACTGCAGCCGGAGGGAAACTATGGCTACACCTTC. It encodes CAWSRLQPEGNYGYTF.

The V and J genes are TRBV4-1 and TRBJ2-2; 7 nucleotides match TRBD1. CDR3 length: 14 amino acids. The germline V gene has CDR1 MGHRA and CDR2 YSYEKL. V shed 5 bases, J shed 5 bases, and the junction held 5 bases outside the gene matches. The CDR3 DNA reads TGCGCCAGCAGCTCTCAGACAGGGACCGGGGAGCTGTTTTTT. This codes for CASSSQTGTGELFF.

The J gene is TRBJ2-7, the V gene TRBV29-1; TRBD1 aligns across 8 bases. Germline loops: CDR1 SQVTM, CDR2 ANQGSEA. This CDR3 contains 13 residues. V dropped 6 bases and J dropped 3; count of bases not matched to a gene: 7. This CDR3 reads CSVGGQGNYEQYF. For the CDR3, the DNA is TGCAGCGTGGGAGGACAGGGCAACTACGAGCAGTACTTC.

The sample holds a few counts of this clone. The rearrangement joins TRBV30 to TRBJ1-1; D remains unclear. This CDR3 has 13 amino acids. Germline CDR1 is GTSNPN and CDR2 is SVGIG (reference sequence). V lost 5 bases to trimming and J lost 4 bases, with 14 bases between them. CDR3 DNA sequence: TGTGCCTGGGCTCCCGGGGTGAGCACTGAAGCTTTCTTT. Amino acid sequence: CAWAPGVSTEAFF.

V and J are TRBV30 and TRBJ2-5; 11 bases fit TRBD2. The V and J ends lost 3 bases and 7 bases, in that order; junction bases with no gene match: 7. The CDR3 is made up of 14 amino acids. Germline CDR1 reads GTSNPN; CDR2 reads SVGIG (reference sequence). CDR3 sequence reads: CAWSITSGGGTQYF. Written as DNA, the CDR3 is TGTGCCTGGAGCATCACTAGCGGGGGTGGGACCCAGTACTTC. The full variable domain, its missing parts supplied by reference TRBV30 and TRBJ2-5, is SQTIHQWPATLVQPVGSPLSLECTVEGTSNPNLYWYRQAAGRGLQLLFYSVGIGQISSEVPQNLSASRPQDRQFILSSKKLLLSDSGFYLCAWSITSGGGTQYFGPGTRLLVL.

CDR3 residues: CACPKTGASFSGNTIYF. The CDR3 nucleotides read TGTGCCTGTCCAAAGACAGGCGCCTCTTTCTCTGGAAACACCATATATTTT. V gene TRBV30 combines with J gene TRBJ1-3; D is possibly TRBD1 (6 bases). Germline values: CDR1 GTSNPN, CDR2 SVGIG (reference sequence). The CDR3 extends over 17 amino acids. The V end lost 6 bases, the J end lost 0 bases, and 21 bases lay between the germline ends.

This clone appeared a few times. This sequence joins TRBV2 and TRBJ1-4; 8 bases align to TRBD1. The germline CDR1 and CDR2 sequences are SNHLY and FYNNEI. This CDR3 contains 12 residues. The V gene end was trimmed by 8 bases and the J gene end by 8 bases; junction bases not matched to a gene: 4. CDR3 sequence: CASGQGQEKLFF. In nucleotides, the CDR3 is TGTGCCAGCGGACAGGGTCAGGAAAAACTGTTTTTT.

J is TRBJ2-5 and V is TRBV27; TRBD2 aligns across 13 bases. V was pared by 5 bases and J by 5 bases, with 5 bases of the junction left unmatched. Germline assignment: CDR1 MNHEY and CDR2 SMNVEV (reference sequence). The CDR3 is 15 amino acids. The chain's CDR3 is CASSGTSGVWETQYF. The CDR3 nucleotides read TGTGCCAGCAGTGGGACTAGCGGGGTGTGGGAGACCCAGTACTTC.

The chain combines TRBV4-3 with TRBJ1-1; 7 bases agree with TRBD1. V shed 1 base and J 4 bases; nucleotides not matched to a gene: 6. The germline CDR1 and CDR2 sequences are LGHNA and YSLEER. This CDR3 has 15 amino acids. The chain's CDR3 is CASSQGHRGATEAFF. The CDR3 DNA follows: TGCGCCAGCAGCCAAGGCCACAGGGGAGCCACTGAAGCTTTCTTT.

The V gene is TRBV2, the J gene TRBJ2-7; D perhaps matches TRBD2 (7 bases). The length of the CDR3 is 17 residues. Trimming removed 3 bases at V and 2 bases at J, with 20 bases between. From germline, CDR1 is SNHLY and CDR2 FYNNEI. The CDR3 nucleotides are TGTGCCAGCAGTGAGGGGGGGGGCACCCACGGGACCTACGAGCAGTACTTC. This gives the protein CASSEGGGTHGTYEQYF.